Ten or more counts support the clone carrying this T cell receptor (beta chain). No antigen is known for it. TCRdb recomputed calls from the RACE reads with MiXCR, one row per CDR3 protein. This sample yields under 200,000 distinct CDR3 sequences, of which about 14% are seen a single time; 1.5% to 2% belongs to the top ten. Per the germline V gene, CDR1 is SGHVS and CDR2 is FNYEAQ. V lost 5 bases, J lost 5 bases, and 7 bases stayed unmatched. This CDR3 contains 16 residues. This record belongs to a study of human T cells and chemical hapten exposure. Study-level information: TCR yields per sample varied mostly from small pooled library volume differences.

General study results and limits: Relative to controls, expanded TCRs formed significantly more large CDR3 similarity clusters. Among TCRs, those above 1 in 1000 frequency were unaffected by DPC sensitization.

Time point here: patch test 1, 2 weeks after DPC sensitization. The treatment was: therapeutic diphenylcyclopropenone sensitization with weekly scalp DPC. This clonotype was obtained from a woman in her thirties with alopecia areata. Some clones in this sample may be carry-over from other donors' samples. The sample in question was whole blood, obtained in connection with sensitization to the hapten diphenylcyclopropenone (DPC). V usage is TRBV7-6 and J usage is TRBJ2-2; TRBD1 agrees at 11 bases. DNA for the CDR3: TGTGCCAGCAGCCCGGGACAGGGGGGTCGGACCGGGGAGCTGTTTTTT. It yields the protein CASSPGQGGRTGELFF.